This entry features one T cell receptor beta chain sequence. Its antigen remains unknown. Each subset's genomic DNA was split evenly across several immunoSEQ plates. Here immunoSEQ multiplex PCR was the method, and the copy in TCRdb shows in-frame clones only, minus some. The sample consists of hundreds of thousands of clones, over 65% of them appearing once. Splitting the CD4+ cells yielded a CD45RA+ naive subset and a CD45RA-negative memory subset. This sample is drawn from a study of shared clonotypes between healthy human individuals. Study results and limitations: The naive CD4 repertoires of a handful of donors were compared, and around 4.9% of clonotypes were shared.

CDR1 and CDR2 from the germline V gene are KGHSH and LQKENI. Trimming pared 3 bases from V and 7 bases from J, leaving 12 bases between. The CDR3 is made up of 13 amino acids. This sequence originates from a woman in her twenties or thirties in good health. The gene calls are TRBV18 and TRBJ1-1; a possible D gene is TRBD1 (5 bases). The sample taken for sequencing was memory CD4+ T cells sorted from blood. This sample's subset: CD45RA-negative fraction. In DNA form, the CDR3 reads TGTGCCAGCTCACCCGTCGGGACGGGTGAAGCTTTCTTT. It is translated as CASSPVGTGEAFF.